A selection of T cell receptor beta chains follows, all from one sample in a study of T cell changes during pregnancy in multiple sclerosis. Produced via immunoSEQ multiplex PCR; TCRdb's table is partial and in-frame only. This table holds about 15,000 clones, 84% found once. This specimen consisted of CD8+ T cells from peripheral blood mononuclear cells, obtained in the third trimester of pregnancy. Every receptor here comes from a female donor in good health, enrolled as a control in a pregnancy study. CDR3s include the opening cysteine and the closing phenylalanine or tryptophan. The order of the fields is D gene, V gene, clone size, J gene, CDR3 protein, CDR3 DNA. D genes are given only for firm matches. Size is stated for part of the rows, as once, few or many counts, or as a class when the clone is expanded.

>TRBD2|TRBV2|few|TRBJ2-1
CASTKAGAGNEQFF
TGTGCCAGCACGAAAGCGGGAGCGGGGAATGAGCAGTTCTTC
>-|TRBV27|-|TRBJ2-7
CASSPGGYEQYF
TGTGCCAGCAGCCCTGGGGGGTACGAGCAGTACTTC
>TRBD2|TRBV5-5|-|TRBJ2-1
CASSLLAGLSYNEQFF
TGTGCCAGCAGCTTACTAGCGGGTCTCTCCTACAATGAGCAGTTCTTC
>-|TRBV14|-|TRBJ1-1
CASSPRGFTEAFF
TGTGCCAGCAGCCCTCGGGGGTTCACTGAAGCTTTCTTT
>-|TRBV5-4|-|TRBJ1-3
CASSHSDRASSGNTIYF
TGTGCCAGCAGCCATTCTGACAGAGCCAGCTCTGGAAACACCATATATTTT
>-|TRBV7-9|-|TRBJ2-2
CASSLKGRLTGELFF
TGTGCCAGCAGCTTAAAGGGGCGCCTCACCGGGGAGCTGTTTTTT
>-|TRBV9|-|TRBJ1-2
CASSDPGGYTF
TGTGCCAGCAGCGACCCAGGTGGCTACACCTTC
>-|TRBV4-1|-|TRBJ2-5
CASSIFAETQYF
TGCGCCAGCAGCATATTCGCGGAGACCCAGTACTTC
>-|TRBV7-9|-|TRBJ1-2
CASSPTGNYGYTF
TGTGCCAGCAGCCCAACAGGGAACTATGGCTACACCTTC
>-|TRBV7-2|-|TRBJ1-1
CAIRGLMVTEAFF
TGTGCCATCCGAGGGCTAATGGTAACTGAAGCTTTCTTT
>TRBD1|TRBV7-2|-|TRBJ2-3
CASSLGQGVTDTQYF
TGTGCCAGCAGCTTAGGACAGGGGGTCACAGATACGCAGTATTTT
>-|TRBV7-9|-|TRBJ2-1
CASSLVVSGAYNEQFF
TGTGCCAGCAGCTTAGTTGTCAGTGGAGCCTACAATGAGCAGTTCTTC
>TRBD1|TRBV9|once|TRBJ1-5
CASSVSGQGNQPQHF
TGTGCCAGCAGCGTGAGCGGACAGGGGAATCAGCCCCAGCATTTT
>TRBD1|TRBV2|-|TRBJ1-1
CASSAEGTGRNTEAFF
TGTGCCAGCAGTGCTGAGGGGACAGGGAGAAACACTGAAGCTTTCTTT
>TRBD1|TRBV9|-|TRBJ1-1
CASSVAGTANTEAFF
TGTGCCAGCAGCGTAGCTGGGACAGCGAACACTGAAGCTTTCTTT
>-|TRBV27|-|TRBJ1-1
CASQLEQGTGTEAFF
TGTGCCAGCCAACTGGAACAGGGCACCGGCACTGAAGCTTTCTTT
>TRBD2|TRBV19|-|TRBJ2-1
CASSIMALLAGDEQFF
TGTGCCAGTAGTATCATGGCTCTCCTAGCGGGAGATGAGCAGTTCTTC
>-|TRBV5-4|-|TRBJ2-7
CASSLGLYEQYF
TGTGCCAGCAGCTTGGGACTCTACGAGCAGTACTTC
>-|TRBV9|-|TRBJ2-7
CASSVGNSEQYF
TGTGCCAGCAGCGTGGGCAATTCCGAGCAGTACTTC
>-|TRBV2|few|TRBJ1-1
CASSGLAGENEAFF
TGTGCCAGCAGTGGACTGGCAGGGGAGAATGAAGCTTTCTTT
>-|TRBV4-2|-|TRBJ2-1
CASSQDYGGRGDEQFF
TGTGCCAGCAGCCAAGATTACGGGGGTAGAGGCGATGAGCAGTTCTTC
>-|TRBV27|-|TRBJ2-1
CASSPGAVSSYNEQFF
TGTGCCAGCAGTCCCGGCGCGGTAAGCTCCTACAATGAGCAGTTCTTC
>-|TRBV19|-|TRBJ1-6
CASSIEIGRGREDSPLHF
TGTGCCAGTAGTATAGAAATTGGGAGGGGACGGGAAGATTCACCCCTCCACTTT
>TRBD1|TRBV27|-|TRBJ1-4
CASSFRQGARSNEKLFF
TGTGCCAGCAGTTTTCGACAGGGGGCGCGATCTAATGAAAAACTGTTTTTT
>-|TRBV7-9|-|TRBJ2-7
CASSPGEAAYEQYF
TGTGCCAGCAGCCCGGGTGAGGCCGCCTACGAGCAGTACTTC
>-|TRBV27|-|TRBJ1-1
CASSPRGPDTEAFF
TGTGCCAGCAGTCCCAGGGGACCCGACACTGAAGCTTTCTTT
>-|TRBV5-6|once|TRBJ2-7
CASSPRTVTYEQYF
TGTGCCAGCAGCCCGAGGACTGTGACCTACGAGCAGTACTTC
>TRBD2|TRBV10-2|-|TRBJ2-1
CASTSGRANEQFF
TGCGCCAGCACGAGCGGGAGGGCCAATGAGCAGTTCTTC
>-|TRBV7-2|-|TRBJ1-2
CASSLDSLRDYGYTF
TGTGCCAGCAGCTTAGACTCGCTGCGGGACTATGGCTACACCTTC
>-|TRBV7-2|-|TRBJ1-1
CAVGGFEAFF
TGTGCCGTAGGAGGGTTTGAAGCTTTCTTT
>-|TRBV5-1|few|TRBJ2-5
CASSLENQGETQYF
TGCGCCAGCAGCTTGGAAAATCAGGGGGAGACCCAGTACTTC
>-|TRBV27|-|TRBJ1-2
CASSFGRLYGYTF
TGTGCCAGCAGTTTCGGGAGGTTGTATGGCTACACCTTC
>-|TRBV19|few|TRBJ2-7
CASSFWTEDPEQYF
TGTGCCAGTAGTTTTTGGACGGAGGATCCCGAGCAGTACTTC
>TRBD1|TRBV6-6|once|TRBJ1-1
CASSYRQGGNTEAFF
TGTGCCAGCAGTTACCGGCAGGGGGGGAACACTGAAGCTTTCTTT
>-|TRBV5-1|few|TRBJ2-6
CASSYRTAGANVLTF
TGCGCCAGCAGCTACAGGACAGCTGGGGCCAACGTCCTGACTTTC
>-|TRBV27|-|TRBJ2-1
CASGGWREAYNEQFF
TGTGCCAGCGGGGGGTGGAGGGAGGCCTACAATGAGCAGTTCTTC
>-|TRBV28|-|TRBJ2-5
CASSSLTPPETQYF
TGTGCCAGCAGTTCCTTGACTCCACCCGAGACCCAGTACTTC
>TRBD2|TRBV5-4|-|TRBJ2-3
CASSPWGGGDGDTQYF
TGTGCCAGCAGCCCGTGGGGCGGGGGGGACGGAGATACGCAGTATTTT
>-|TRBV7-9|once|TRBJ2-5
CASSLVTEETQYF
TGTGCCAGCAGCTTAGTAACAGAAGAGACCCAGTACTTC
>TRBD1|TRBV12-5|-|TRBJ2-3
CASGGDSEDTQYF
TGTGCTAGTGGTGGGGACAGCGAAGATACGCAGTATTTT
>-|TRBV10-3|-|TRBJ1-2
CAISESRQGYPGDLKNYGYTF
TGTGCCATCAGTGAGTCGAGGCAGGGTTACCCAGGCGACCTAAAAAACTATGGCTACACCTTC
>-|TRBV9|-|TRBJ2-7
CASSVGLALAEQYF
TGTGCCAGCAGCGTAGGTCTAGCGCTTGCCGAGCAGTACTTC
>-|TRBV4-1|-|TRBJ2-5
CASSQGPIQETQYF
TGCGCCAGCAGCCAAGGGCCCATCCAAGAGACCCAGTACTTC
>TRBD2|TRBV7-2|-|TRBJ2-7
CASSYTFSGGSYEQYF
TGTGCCAGCAGCTACACCTTCAGCGGGGGGTCCTACGAGCAGTACTTC
>TRBD2|TRBV6-5|once|TRBJ2-7
CASSYSLAGAVYEQYF
TGTGCCAGCAGTTACTCGCTAGCGGGCGCAGTCTACGAGCAGTACTTC
>TRBD2|TRBV6-1|-|TRBJ2-7
CASSEWQAGGPQRHYEQYF
TGTGCCAGCAGTGAATGGCAAGCGGGAGGACCACAAAGACATTACGAGCAGTACTTC
>-|TRBV6-1|once|TRBJ2-1
CASSEAGGNNEQFF
TGTGCCAGCAGTGAAGCGGGGGGAAACAATGAGCAGTTCTTC
>-|TRBV7-2|-|TRBJ2-7
CASSTGNYEQYF
TGTGCCAGCAGCACCGGGAACTACGAGCAGTACTTC
>-|TRBV30|-|TRBJ2-7
CAWSVSGRGYEQYF
TGTGCCTGGAGTGTAAGTGGCAGGGGCTACGAGCAGTACTTC
>TRBD1|TRBV2|-|TRBJ2-5
CASIEGQGLRETQYF
TGTGCCAGCATTGAGGGACAGGGGTTGAGAGAGACCCAGTACTTC
>TRBD1|TRBV5-1|-|TRBJ2-7
CASSPTTGGSSYEQYF
TGCGCCAGCAGCCCTACAACAGGGGGGAGCTCCTACGAGCAGTACTTC
>-|TRBV27|-|TRBJ2-1
CASWLAKFGTEQFF
TGTGCCAGCTGGCTAGCTAAGTTTGGTACTGAGCAGTTCTTC